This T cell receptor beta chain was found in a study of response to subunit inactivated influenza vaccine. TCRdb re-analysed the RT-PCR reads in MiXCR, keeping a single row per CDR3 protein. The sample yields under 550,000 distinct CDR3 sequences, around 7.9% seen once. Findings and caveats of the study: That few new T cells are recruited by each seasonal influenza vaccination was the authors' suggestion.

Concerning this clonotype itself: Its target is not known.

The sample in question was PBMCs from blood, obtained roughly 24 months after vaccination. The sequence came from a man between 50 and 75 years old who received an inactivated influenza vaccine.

CDR3 protein: CASSYHTGELFF. CDR3 DNA sequence: TGTGCCAGCAGTTACCACACCGGGGAGCTGTTTTTT. The V and J genes are TRBV6-5 and TRBJ2-2; D remains unclear. CDR3 length: 12 residues. The V end lost 2 bases, the J end lost 3 bases, and 1 base lay between the germline ends. CDR1 and CDR2 from the germline V gene are MNHEY and SVGAGI.